The 26 T cell receptor beta chains presented below share a single source sample, sequenced in a study of graft-versus-host responses after intestinal transplantation. Sequencing was performed with immunoSEQ multiplex PCR; in TCRdb, only in-frame clones are kept and a portion is missing. This sample carries about 85,000 clones, 85% to 95% of them seen once, and the ten largest clones take 7.6%. For these TCRs, the target antigens are not known. The sample in question was unstimulated CD8+ T cells sorted from spleen or lymph node cells, obtained before transplant. The receptor source for this set is a human donor who was the organ donor for an intestinal transplant.

The rearrangement links TRBV29-1 to TRBJ2-1, with a weak D call TRBD1 (6 bases). The CDR3 is 11 amino acids. The germline V gene has CDR1 SQVTM and CDR2 ANQGSEA. The V gene lost 5 bases and the J gene lost 6 bases, with 8 bases spanning the gap. Written as DNA, the CDR3 is TGCAGCGTTACGGACAGCAATGAGCAGTTCTTC. Translating gives CSVTDSNEQFF.

The CDR3 nucleotides read TGTGCCAGCAGCTCCTCGGGTATTGGAAACACCATATATTTT. Translated, it gives CASSSSGIGNTIYF. The chain uses TRBV11-2 and TRBJ1-3; no clear D gene. V lost 4 bases and J 3 bases, leaving 10 bases between the germline ends. This CDR3 region has 14 residues. CDR1 SGHAT and CDR2 FQNNGV come from the germline V gene.

This chain uses TRBV6-1 with TRBJ1-5; D is uncertain. The CDR3 consists of 13 residues. The germline V gene has CDR1 MNHNS and CDR2 SASEGT. Trimming stripped 1 base from V and 7 bases from J, with 8 bases between. CDR3 nucleotides: TGTGCCAGCAGTGAAGTGCGCTGGCAGCCCCAGCATTTT. Its translation is CASSEVRWQPQHF.

A few counts support this clone. V usage is TRBV6-5 and J usage is TRBJ2-7, with D possibly matching TRBD1 (5 bases). The V end was cut by 3 bases, the J end by 4 bases, with 13 bases between. The CDR3 is made up of 14 amino acids. Germline CDR1 and CDR2: MNHEY and SVGAGI. Here the CDR3 reads CASSYGDRKYEQYF. The CDR3 DNA sequence: TGTGCCAGCAGTTATGGAGACAGAAAGTACGAGCAGTACTTC.

This chain uses TRBV29-1 with TRBJ2-4; D ambiguous. V was pared by 0 bases and J by 5 bases, with 8 bases between. From germline, CDR1 is SQVTM and CDR2 ANQGSEA. CDR3 length equals 13 residues. CDR3 residues: CSVEDSNQNIQYF. The CDR3 DNA is TGCAGCGTTGAAGACTCCAACCAAAACATTCAGTACTTC.

The chain employs TRBV11-2 and TRBJ2-5; D unclear. V shed 4 bases and J shed 1 base, with 4 bases lying between them. CDR1 SGHAT and CDR2 FQNNGV come from the germline V gene. CDR3 length: 12 residues. Here the CDR3 reads CASSSLQETQYF. As DNA, the CDR3 is TGTGCCAGCAGCTCCCTCCAAGAGACCCAGTACTTC.

The chain links TRBV5-5 to TRBJ2-5; D not resolved. The closer fit of TRBJ2-7 to the DNA end suggests the J call may be wrong. Germline V CDR1 and CDR2: SGHKS, YYEKEE (reference sequence). The CDR3 spans 12 residues. The DNA of the CDR3 is TGTGCCAGCAGCTTGGCCAGCTACGAGCAGTACTTC. This codes for CASSLASYEQYF.

The V gene is TRBV5-4, the J gene TRBJ2-1; TRBD1 aligns across 9 bases. Germline V gives CDR1 SGHNT, CDR2 YYREEE (reference sequence). V lost 3 bases and J lost 7; bases outside the gene matches: 8. This CDR3 region has 15 residues. CDR3 sequence (DNA): TGTGCCAGCAGCTCGGGCCCCGGGACAGGGAATGAGCAGTTCTTC. Its protein product is CASSSGPGTGNEQFF.

On this clone: Its ends do not fully match the called genes, so a read error is possible. J is TRBJ2-5 and V is TRBV4-1; 12 nucleotides agree with TRBD1. This CDR3 has 16 amino acids. Germline values: CDR1 MGHRA, CDR2 YSYEKL. The chain's CDR3 is CASRQGTGGLGETQYF. The DNA of the CDR3 is TGCGCCAGCAGACAAGGGACAGGGGGCTTGGGGGAGACCCAGTACTTC.

The gene calls are TRBV27 and TRBJ2-7, with no clear D. The germline V gene has CDR1 MNHEY and CDR2 SMNVEV (reference sequence). The CDR3 extends over 15 amino acids. The germline V and J ends were trimmed by 2 bases and 2 bases, with 13 bases remaining between them. DNA of the CDR3: TGTGCCAGCAGTTTACCTGGCCGGCCCCCCTACGAGCAGTACTTC. As protein: CASSLPGRPPYEQYF.

The V gene is TRBV7-9, the J gene TRBJ2-1, with a possible D match to TRBD1 (5 bases). Trimming stripped 5 bases from V and 7 bases from J, with 21 bases between. CDR1 and CDR2 (germline): SEHNR, FQNEAQ (reference sequence). The CDR3 totals 16 residues. The CDR3 sequence: CASSQTSQGRRNEQFF. The CDR3 DNA sequence: TGTGCCAGCAGCCAAACCTCCCAGGGCAGACGTAATGAGCAGTTCTTC.

This rearrangement joins TRBV5-1 to TRBJ2-7; no definite D call. This CDR3 spans 14 amino acids. Trimming cost V 0 bases and J 3 bases, with 10 bases left between them. Germline CDR1 and CDR2: SGHRS and YFSETQ. CDR3 loop: CASSLGVRLYEQYF. The CDR3 bases are TGCGCCAGCAGCTTGGGAGTCCGGCTCTACGAGCAGTACTTC.

The gene calls are TRBV4-2 and TRBJ2-1; D is ambiguous. Per germline, CDR1 LGHNA and CDR2 YNFKEQ. With 1 base removed from V and 5 bases from J, the gap between germline ends came to 12 bases. The CDR3 sequence is 15 residues long. CDR3 nucleotides: TGTGCCAGCAGCCAAGGGCTTAGGGATCACAATGAGCAGTTCTTC. This encodes CASSQGLRDHNEQFF.

In its sample, this clone was seen once. The rearrangement links TRBV5-6 to TRBJ2-1; possibly TRBD2 for D (5 bases). CDR3 length: 13 residues. V shed 2 bases and J shed 7 bases, with 10 bases lying between them. The germline V gene has CDR1 SGHDT and CDR2 YYEEEE. The CDR3 coding sequence is TGTGCCAGCAGCTTATTAAGGAGGAATGAGCAGTTCTTC. This gives the protein CASSLLRRNEQFF.

The CDR3: CASSIGLAENEQFF. The CDR3 DNA sequence: TGTGCCAGTAGTATAGGACTAGCGGAAAATGAGCAGTTCTTC. The chain recombines TRBV19 with TRBJ2-1, with 9 bases fitting TRBD2. The junction had 2 bases not matched to a gene; V was cut back by 1 base and J by 7 bases. CDR3 length: 14 residues. Germline V gene data show CDR1 as LNHDA and CDR2 as SQIVND (reference sequence).

The chain couples TRBV6-5 to TRBJ2-7, with TRBD1 identical over 8 bases. CDR1 is MNHEY, CDR2 SVGAGI, per germline. This CDR3 contains 14 residues. Trimming removed 7 bases from V and 5 bases from J; junction bases left unmatched: 10. CDR3 region: CASKAHRGSDEQYF. DNA for the CDR3: TGTGCCAGCAAGGCACACAGGGGGTCCGACGAGCAGTACTTC.

V is TRBV7-2 and J is TRBJ2-7, with 7 bases aligning to TRBD1. This CDR3 is 15 amino acids long. Germline values: CDR1 SGHTA, CDR2 FQGNSA. V lost 5 bases and J lost 2; bases outside the gene matches: 9. CDR3 sequence (DNA): TGTGCCAGCAGCGCCACCCCCGGACAGGCCTACGAGCAGTACTTC. Residues: CASSATPGQAYEQYF.

The gene calls are TRBV5-1 and TRBJ2-7; 11 bases align to TRBD2. Trimming cost V 1 base and J 0 bases; bases outside gene matches: 3. Germline CDR1 SGHRS, CDR2 YFSETQ. This CDR3 has 16 residues. The CDR3 is CASSLPGTSGSYEQYF. CDR3 DNA: TGCGCCAGCAGCTTGCCTGGGACTAGCGGCTCCTACGAGCAGTACTTC.

This clone has more than one count but fewer than ten. The chain joins TRBV6-4 to TRBJ2-7; 8 bases map to TRBD1. Germline V gene sequence: CDR1 MRHNA, CDR2 SNTAGT. V lost 3 bases, J lost 3 bases, and 1 base stayed unmatched. The CDR3 has 13 residues. The CDR3 loop is CASSEGQDYEQYF. The CDR3 DNA sequence: TGTGCCAGCAGTGAGGGACAGGACTACGAGCAGTACTTC.

The J gene is TRBJ1-1, the V gene TRBV6-1; D remains ambiguous. The CDR3 length is 14 residues. Germline-derived CDR1 and CDR2 are MNHNS and SASEGT. The germline V and J ends were trimmed by 6 bases and 3 bases, with 14 bases remaining between them. The CDR3 region is CASRVGMVHTEAFF. The CDR3 bases are TGTGCCAGCAGGGTAGGGATGGTTCACACTGAAGCTTTCTTT.

The CDR3 nucleotides are TGTGCCAGCAGCCTCCGCAGGGGCAGACAGCCCCAGCATTTT. Residues: CASSLRRGRQPQHF. This chain links TRBV6-1 with TRBJ1-5; a weak D match, TRBD1 (6 bases). Germline assignment: CDR1 MNHNS and CDR2 SASEGT. The CDR3 spans 14 residues. Deletions cut 6 bases from V and 7 bases from J, with 16 bases between.

In this sample, this clone turned up once. V usage is TRBV5-1 and J usage is TRBJ1-1; no clear D. Germline CDR1 SGHRS, CDR2 YFSETQ. The CDR3 has 14 residues. Trimming stripped 0 bases from V and 0 bases from J, with 6 bases between. The CDR3 bases are TGCGCCAGCAGCTTGGCAGATCTGAACACTGAAGCTTTCTTT. Translating gives CASSLADLNTEAFF.

The rearrangement uses TRBV5-4 and TRBJ1-5; D is unresolved. The V end lost 0 bases, the J end lost 0 bases, and 7 bases lay between the germline ends. Germline CDR1 reads SGHNT; CDR2 reads YYREEE (reference sequence). The CDR3 loop spans 15 amino acids. The CDR3 region is CASSLGTASNQPQHF. As DNA, the CDR3 is TGTGCCAGCAGCTTGGGCACGGCTAGCAATCAGCCCCAGCATTTT.

The rearrangement uses TRBV4-1 and TRBJ1-1, with no clear D. The CDR3 has 14 residues. CDR1 is MGHRA and CDR2 is YSYEKL in the germline V gene. The V end lost 0 bases, the J end lost 0 bases, and 5 bases lay between the germline ends. CDR3 nucleotides: TGCGCCAGCAGCCAAGATGACCTGAACACTGAAGCTTTCTTT. It translates to CASSQDDLNTEAFF.

The chain uses TRBV29-1 and TRBJ1-1, with unresolved D. Germline CDR1 reads SQVTM; CDR2 reads ANQGSEA. V lost 6 bases and J lost 7, with 12 bases in between. This CDR3 spans 11 amino acids. The CDR3 reads CSVSFPGEAFF. CDR3 nucleotides: TGCAGCGTCTCGTTCCCAGGTGAAGCTTTCTTT.

The chain uses TRBV5-1 and TRBJ1-4, with D uncertain. Germline CDR1 SGHRS, CDR2 YFSETQ. Trimming stripped 3 bases from V and 0 bases from J, with 9 bases between. The CDR3 runs to 15 residues. The CDR3 loop reads CASSSHISTNEKLFF. The CDR3 coding sequence is TGCGCCAGCAGCTCGCACATTTCAACTAATGAAAAACTGTTTTTT.